Below, 15 T cell receptor beta chains from the same sample are listed, as sequenced in a study of T cells in Graves' hyperthyroidism and ophthalmopathy. Amplification of TCR beta CDR3 regions used RNA as the template. With the HTBI primer set, the TCR CDR3 went through a first round of RT-PCR. One entry per CDR3 protein results from TCRdb running MiXCR on the multiplex PCR reads. The top ten clones hold about 10% of a sample with fewer than 550,000 distinct CDR3 sequences, around a quarter of them seen once. The sequenced sample consisted of blood. All receptors derive from a woman in her 30s with Graves' ophthalmopathy.

This clonotype was recorded many times. The rearrangement links TRBV7-2 to TRBJ1-1; no clear D gene. Trimming stripped 0 bases from V and 3 bases from J, with 11 bases between. Germline values: CDR1 SGHTA, CDR2 FQGNSA. This CDR3 is built from 15 residues. CDR3 nucleotide sequence: TGTGCCAGCAGCTTAGCTAGCGGGGTTTACACTGAAGCTTTCTTT. This gives the protein CASSLASGVYTEAFF.

This clonotype showed up just a few times. This chain uses TRBV5-1 with TRBJ1-6; D call uncertain. The CDR3 loop spans 13 amino acids. CDR1 and CDR2 (germline): SGHRS, YFSETQ. Trimming left V 1 base short and J 12 bases short, with 11 bases between. The CDR3 bases are TGCGCCAGCAGCTTGACTCCAGGAGAACCCCTCCACTTT. Its protein is CASSLTPGEPLHF.

This clonotype was detected ten times or more. The rearrangement joins TRBV7-9 to TRBJ2-5; 10 bases match TRBD1. The CDR3 is made up of 16 amino acids. The germline gives CDR1 SEHNR, CDR2 FQNEAQ (reference sequence). The trim removed 6 bases at V and 2 bases at J, leaving 9 bases unmatched. CDR3 nucleotides: TGTGCCAGCAGGCCGGACAGGGGGAGAAGTCAAGAGACCCAGTACTTC. The encoded protein is CASRPDRGRSQETQYF.

This clonotype has at least ten counts. This chain uses TRBV11-2 with TRBJ1-2, with D possibly matching TRBD1 (6 bases). V gave up 0 bases and J gave up 7 bases, with 12 bases separating them. The germline gives CDR1 SGHAT, CDR2 FQNNGV. The CDR3 loop spans 14 amino acids. The CDR3 sequence is CASSLDLGALGYTF. The CDR3 nucleotides read TGTGCCAGCAGCTTAGATCTGGGGGCGCTTGGCTACACCTTC.

This clonotype was picked up many times. The V gene is TRBV29-1, the J gene TRBJ2-7, with 8 bases lining up with TRBD1. The length of the CDR3 is 13 residues. Germline CDR1 and CDR2: SQVTM and ANQGSEA. The ends lost 4 bases at V and 3 bases at J; junction bases unmatched: 5. The CDR3 protein is CSVAGTGNYEQYF. The DNA of the CDR3 is TGCAGCGTTGCCGGGACAGGTAACTACGAGCAGTACTTC.

The sample holds many counts of this clonotype. The chain recombines TRBV29-1 with TRBJ2-5, with 8 bases that match TRBD1. The CDR3 loop spans 12 amino acids. Unmatched junction bases numbered 3, after V lost 4 bases and J lost 5 bases. Per the germline V gene, CDR1 is SQVTM and CDR2 is ANQGSEA. The CDR3 here is CSVAGGAETQYF. The DNA of the CDR3 is TGCAGCGTTGCAGGGGGCGCGGAGACCCAGTACTTC.

This clonotype was recorded at least ten times. The chain has TRBV19 and TRBJ1-4; TRBD1 might be the D (6 bases). Germline V CDR1 and CDR2: LNHDA, SQIVND (reference sequence). The CDR3 is 14 residues long. V dropped 4 bases and J dropped 5 bases, with 11 bases sitting between them. This CDR3 reads CASSSRDTNEKLFF. The CDR3 region has the DNA TGTGCCAGTAGTAGCCGGGACACCAATGAAAAACTGTTTTTT.

This chain links TRBV2 with TRBJ2-7; no clear D gene. Trimming removed 2 bases at V and 0 bases at J, with 8 bases between. There are 14 residues in the CDR3. From germline, CDR1 is SNHLY and CDR2 FYNNEI. The CDR3 DNA reads as TGTGCCAGCAGTGAAAACGGCGGCTCCTACGAGCAGTACTTC. This encodes CASSENGGSYEQYF. The whole variable domain, remainder taken from reference TRBV2 and TRBJ2-7, is EPEVTQTPSHQVTQMGQEVILRCVPISNHLYFYWYRQILGQKVEFLVSFYNNEISEKSEIFDDQFSVERPDGSNFTLKIRSTKLEDSAMYFCASSENGGSYEQYFGPGTRLTVT.

V is TRBV12-3 or TRBV12-4 and J is TRBJ1-5; 7 bases agree with TRBD1. Unmatched junction bases numbered 6, after V lost 6 bases and J lost 7 bases. CDR3 length: 13 amino acids. The CDR3 coding sequence is TGTGCCAGCAGGGGGACAGTTGAGCAGCCCCAGCATTTT. Translated: CASRGTVEQPQHF.

This clonotype occurred many times. Written as DNA, the CDR3 is TGTGCCAGCAGTTACCCCCTACAGACTGCGCAGCCCCAGCATTTT. The encoded protein is CASSYPLQTAQPQHF. The genes are TRBV6-2 or TRBV6-3 and TRBJ1-5; D gene ambiguous. The CDR3 has 15 residues. Germline V gene data show CDR1 as MNHEY and CDR2 as SVGEGT. V was trimmed by 2 bases and J by 7 bases, leaving 15 bases between them.

This clonotype has at least ten counts. This chain links TRBV20-1 with TRBJ2-2; no firm D call. V was cut by 3 bases and J by 2 bases, with 16 bases left in between. The CDR3 spans 16 residues. Germline V gene data show CDR1 as DFQATT and CDR2 as SNEGSKA (reference sequence). The CDR3 spells CSARAPSRGNTGELFF. The DNA of the CDR3 is TGCAGTGCTAGGGCTCCCAGTCGCGGAAACACCGGGGAGCTGTTTTTT.

This clonotype showed up just once. The CDR3 region is CASSPSTSGRFPQYF. CDR3 DNA sequence: TGTGCCAGCAGTCCTTCAACTAGCGGGAGATTTCCCCAGTACTTC. The genes are TRBV28 and TRBJ2-5; 11 positions agree with TRBD2. The CDR3 extends over 15 amino acids. CDR1 is MDHEN and CDR2 is SYDVKM in the germline V gene. J lost 9 bases, V lost 5 bases, and 11 bases had no gene match.

This clonotype has only a few counts. The chain couples TRBV28 to TRBJ1-1, with D tentatively TRBD1 (5 bases). From germline, CDR1 is MDHEN and CDR2 SYDVKM. The V end was cut by 6 bases, the J end by 0 bases, with 20 bases between. This CDR3 contains 17 residues. CDR3 in DNA: TGTGCCAGCAGCCTCAGGTGGGGCGGAATTATGAACACTGAAGCTTTCTTT. This codes for CASSLRWGGIMNTEAFF.

The genes are TRBV12-5 and TRBJ1-5; D is ambiguous. With 1 base removed from V and 7 bases from J, the gap between germline ends came to 5 bases. CDR1 and CDR2 (germline): LGHNT, FRNRAP. The CDR3 extends over 12 amino acids. CDR3 sequence: CASGLDVQPQHF. DNA of the CDR3: TGTGCTAGTGGTTTGGATGTCCAGCCCCAGCATTTT.

V gene TRBV15 combines with J gene TRBJ1-1; D remains ambiguous. The CDR3 covers 15 residues. Deletions cut 1 base from V and 7 bases from J, with 16 bases between. The germline V gene encodes CDR1 LNHNV and CDR2 YYDKDF (reference sequence). As DNA, the CDR3 is TGTGCCACCAGCAGAGGGACGAACCGGCGGGTTGAAGCTTTCTTT. It translates to CATSRGTNRRVEAFF.